This is a list of T cell receptor beta chains from one sample in a study of technical replicates of blood from several donors. Data came from immunoSEQ multiplex PCR; TCRdb stores just in-frame clones and leaves some out. The sample lists under 85,000 clones, 95% to 98% occurring once. The sample consisted of T cells isolated from PBMCs. The receptors were gathered from a human donor in good health. Both conserved end residues are part of each CDR3. The order of the fields is clone size, J gene, D gene, V gene, CDR3 DNA, CDR3 protein. The D gene is left open where the match is weak. The size entry is marked missing in some rows and otherwise reads once, few, many or a size class.

-,TRBJ1-5,-,TRBV6-5,TGTGCCAGCAGCCAATCCACAGGGACTATACAGCCCCAGCATTTT,CASSQSTGTIQPQHF
once,TRBJ2-1,TRBD1,TRBV10-1,TGCGCCAGCAGTGGACAGGGGATTTACAATGAGCAGTTCTTC,CASSGQGIYNEQFF
-,TRBJ2-2,-,TRBV28,TGTGCCAGCAGAAATCTAAACACCGGGGAGCTGTTTTTT,CASRNLNTGELFF
once,TRBJ2-1,-,TRBV19,TGTGCCAGTGCCCCACATGAGGGTGAGCAGTTCTTC,CASAPHEGEQFF
-,TRBJ2-1,TRBD1,TRBV9,TGTGCCAGCAGCCTCGGAGGGACAGGGAATGAGCAGTTCTTC,CASSLGGTGNEQFF
once,TRBJ1-5,TRBD1,TRBV2,TGTGCCAGCAGCTCAGGGGGCGTTGTTCAGCCCCAGCATTTT,CASSSGGVVQPQHF
-,TRBJ2-7,-,TRBV4-1,TGCGCCAGCGCGAAACTCGACAGAAACTACGAGCAGTACTTC,CASAKLDRNYEQYF
-,TRBJ1-5,TRBD1,TRBV23-1,TGCGCCAGCAGTCAATTAAGGGGGCCACAATATCAGCCCCAGCATTTT,CASSQLRGPQYQPQHF
-,TRBJ2-2,-,TRBV2,TGTGCCAGCAGCCCACTGCCCCCCGGGGAGCTGTTTTTT,CASSPLPPGELFF
-,TRBJ2-2,TRBD2,TRBV5-1,TGCGCCAGCAGCTCGACTAGCGGGAAGAACACCGGGGAGCTGTTTTTT,CASSSTSGKNTGELFF
-,TRBJ1-3,TRBD1,TRBV5-1,TGCGCCAGCAGCCCGGACAGGGCCGGAAACACCATATATTTT,CASSPDRAGNTIYF
-,TRBJ2-7,-,TRBV5-4,TGTGCCAGCAGCTTGGACCCTACCCTCTACGAGCAGTACTTC,CASSLDPTLYEQYF
once,TRBJ1-6,-,TRBV7-9,TGTGCCAGCAGCCGACAGGTTCGAGGTTCACCCCTCCACTTT,CASSRQVRGSPLHF
-,TRBJ1-1,-,TRBV11-3,TGTGCCAGCAGCTTAGTCTTCATTTCTCGAGAGGCTTTCTTT,CASSLVFISREAFF
-,TRBJ1-4,-,TRBV19,TGTGCCAGTGGAAGGGAGAATAGAGAAAAACTGTTTTTT,CASGRENREKLFF
once,TRBJ1-1,TRBD1,TRBV4-1,TGCGCCAGCAGCCAAGGACAGGGGGCGAACACTGAAGCTTTCTTT,CASSQGQGANTEAFF
-,TRBJ2-5,TRBD1,TRBV29-1,TGCAGCGTCCAGGGGACAGGGGAGACCCAGTACTTC,CSVQGTGETQYF
-,TRBJ2-5,TRBD2,TRBV11-2,TGTGCCAGCAGCTTCGGCTCCTTTGCGGGAGGGCCCCTAGAGACCCAGTACTTC,CASSFGSFAGGPLETQYF
-,TRBJ2-3,TRBD2,TRBV5-4,TGTGCCAGCTTGGCCGGGCGGGAGAGGTCAGATACGCAGTATTTT,CASLAGRERSDTQYF
-,TRBJ1-1,TRBD1,TRBV6-5,TGTGCCAGCAGTTTAGGGACAGGGTACACTGAAGCTTTCTTT,CASSLGTGYTEAFF
-,TRBJ2-1,-,TRBV15,TGTGCCACCAGCAGAGAAAGGGGCGGGGCCTACAATGAGCAGTTCTTC,CATSRERGGAYNEQFF
-,TRBJ2-2,TRBD2,TRBV7-9,TGTGCCAGCAGCTTAGGGGCGGGAGCCACCGGGGAGCTGTTTTTT,CASSLGAGATGELFF
-,TRBJ1-2,TRBD1,TRBV19,TGTGCCAGTAGCAACTCGGGACAGTTGTATGGCTACACCTTC,CASSNSGQLYGYTF
once,TRBJ2-7,TRBD1,TRBV27,TGTGCCAGCAGTTTTTCAGGGGGCGGCTACGAGCAGTACTTC,CASSFSGGGYEQYF
-,TRBJ2-7,TRBD2,TRBV25-1,TGTGCCAGCAGTGAGCTGTCTAGCGGAATATACGAGCAGTACTTC,CASSELSSGIYEQYF
-,TRBJ2-2,TRBD1,TRBV7-3,TGTGCCAGCAGCCAAAGACAGGGTCACGGGGAGCTGTTTTTT,CASSQRQGHGELFF
-,TRBJ1-2,TRBD1,TRBV5-6,TGTGCCAGCAGCTTGGCCTGGGGACAGGGGGAAGACGGCTACACCTTC,CASSLAWGQGEDGYTF
-,TRBJ1-2,-,TRBV2,TGTGCCAGCAGTGAACGGGGTCTGCGGGGCTACACCTTC,CASSERGLRGYTF
-,TRBJ2-7,TRBD1,TRBV28,TGTGCCAGCAGTTTAGGGACAGACCTCTACGAGCAGTACTTC,CASSLGTDLYEQYF
-,TRBJ1-1,-,TRBV11-2,TGTGCCAGCAGCTTGTACTCCGGGAGGACTGAAGCTTTCTTT,CASSLYSGRTEAFF
-,TRBJ2-3,-,TRBV5-4,TGTGCCAGCAGCTTGGCCTCACAACCCACAGATACGCAGTATTTT,CASSLASQPTDTQYF
-,TRBJ2-1,-,TRBV19,TGTGCCAGTAGTCCCATTGGCATCAATGAGCAGTTCTTC,CASSPIGINEQFF
-,TRBJ2-3,TRBD2,TRBV7-9,TGTGCCAGCAGCTTAAAAGGGGGACTAGCATCAGATACGCAGTATTTT,CASSLKGGLASDTQYF
-,TRBJ2-1,TRBD1,TRBV19,TGTGCCAGTAGTATTCCCGGGACAGATTCCCTGGATCAGTTCTTC,CASSIPGTDSLDQFF
-,TRBJ2-3,-,TRBV5-4,TGTGCCAGCAGCTTTAAAGCGGTTGGCACAGATACGCAGTATTTT,CASSFKAVGTDTQYF
-,TRBJ1-2,-,TRBV11-3,TGTGCCAGCAGCTTAGCTACGGACAGCTATGGCTACACCTTC,CASSLATDSYGYTF
-,TRBJ1-1,-,TRBV27,TGTGCCAGCAGTCCGGGACAATATACTGCGTGGGCTTTCTTT,CASSPGQYTAWAFF
-,TRBJ2-5,TRBD1,TRBV18,TGTGCCAGCTCACCATCCTCAGGGGGAGAGACCCAGTACTTC,CASSPSSGGETQYF
-,TRBJ1-2,-,TRBV15,TGTGCCACCAGCGGCCCTACAGGTGAAACTAACTATGGCTACACCTTC,CATSGPTGETNYGYTF
-,TRBJ2-2,-,TRBV9,TGTGCCAGCAGCGTAGGTCCGGGCCAGGGCGGGGAGCTGTTTTTT,CASSVGPGQGGELFF
-,TRBJ2-7,TRBD1,TRBV7-9,TGTGCCAGCAGCTTAGCTCCGGGACAGGGACTGTGGGAGCAGTACTTC,CASSLAPGQGLWEQYF
-,TRBJ2-7,TRBD1,TRBV5-4,TGTGCCAGCAGCCCGACCGGGACAGGGATTGTCTACGAGCAGTACTTC,CASSPTGTGIVYEQYF
-,TRBJ1-2,TRBD1,TRBV10-3,TGTGCCATACAGGGGAACTATGGCTACACCTTC,CAIQGNYGYTF
-,TRBJ2-5,-,TRBV13,TGTGCCAGCAGCTTAAGGCCAGGGCGAGGAGAGACCCAGTACTTC,CASSLRPGRGETQYF
once,TRBJ2-7,TRBD1,TRBV15,TGTGCCACCAGCAGCAGAGAACAGGGGAACGAGCAGTACTTC,CATSSREQGNEQYF
-,TRBJ2-2,TRBD2,TRBV11-3,TGTGCCAGCAGCTACGCGGGAGGGTTGGTCGGGGAGCTGTTTTTT,CASSYAGGLVGELFF
-,TRBJ2-2,TRBD1,TRBV5-1,TGCGCCAGCAGCTTGGGGACAGGGGGCTTCACCGGGGAGCTGTTTTTT,CASSLGTGGFTGELFF
-,TRBJ2-2,-,TRBV7-9,TGTGCCAGCAGCTTAGGCACAACAGGCCCGAACACCGGGGAGCTGTTTTTT,CASSLGTTGPNTGELFF
-,TRBJ2-3,TRBD2,TRBV6-5,TGTGCCAGCAAAAAGCCCGGGACTAGTACAGATACGCAGTATTTT,CASKKPGTSTDTQYF
-,TRBJ1-5,-,TRBV5-6,TGTGCCAGCAGCTTAACAGGGAATGGTCAGCCCCAGCATTTT,CASSLTGNGQPQHF
-,TRBJ2-1,TRBD1,TRBV11-3,TGTGCCAGCAGCCACCCGGGACAGGGACGGGAGCAGTTCTTC,CASSHPGQGREQFF
once,TRBJ1-3,TRBD1,TRBV7-8,TGTGCCAGCAGCCGTGACAGGGGTTGGGAAAACACCATATATTTT,CASSRDRGWENTIYF
-,TRBJ1-1,-,TRBV25-1,TGTGCCAGTAGTATGGGAGCCACTGAAGCTTTCTTT,CASSMGATEAFF
-,TRBJ2-5,-,TRBV4-3,TGCGCCAGCAGCCAAGATCAACTAGCCCGAGAGACCCAGTACTTC,CASSQDQLARETQYF
-,TRBJ2-7,TRBD1,TRBV4-3,TGCGCCAGCAGCCAATCCAGGGGGACCTACGAGCAGTACTTC,CASSQSRGTYEQYF